The 5 T cell receptor beta chains below come from one sample, sequenced in a study of blood T cell repertoires in COVID-19 (TCRdb year 2020). Receptors were amplified or captured by the immunoSEQ multiplex PCR assay. TCRdb took this table from immuneACCESS and kept in-frame rearrangements with V and J called. Such tables lack part of the clones; where checked against another copy, unresolved V genes explain under half of the gap, and the rest is unexplained. Recorded for this sample are over 10,000 clones; under 95% of them occurred a single time. The ten largest clones capture roughly 15% of the sample. Sequencing was carried out using peripheral blood. Receptors were obtained from a man between 70 and 80 years old with active COVID-19.

The V gene is TRBV6-6, the J gene TRBJ1-6, with D possibly being TRBD1 (6 bases). CDR3 length: 14 amino acids. Germline lookup yields CDR1 MNHNY and CDR2 SVGAGI (reference sequence). V lost 0 bases, J lost 7 bases, and 7 bases lay in between. CDR3 sequence reads: CASSYSDRNSPLHF. CDR3 nucleotides: TGTGCCAGCAGTTACTCGGACAGAAATTCACCCCTCCACTTT.

The chain recombines TRBV7-6 with TRBJ1-2; 8 positions agree with TRBD1. The V gene end was trimmed by 2 bases and the J gene end by 11 bases; junction bases not matched to a gene: 4. The germline gives CDR1 SGHVS, CDR2 FNYEAQ. This CDR3 region has 12 residues. The CDR3 loop reads CASSLLDREYTF. The CDR3 DNA follows: TGTGCCAGCAGCTTATTGGACAGGGAATACACCTTC.

The chain links TRBV27 to TRBJ2-3, with 9 bases identical to TRBD1. This CDR3 contains 15 residues. Germline assignment: CDR1 MNHEY and CDR2 SMNVEV (reference sequence). V was pared by 4 bases and J by 6 bases, with 8 bases of the junction left unmatched. The CDR3, as DNA: TGTGCCAGCAGTTCCCGGGACAGGGTTGGTGATACGCAGTATTTT. Amino acid sequence: CASSSRDRVGDTQYF.

V gene TRBV9 combines with J gene TRBJ1-6; no reliable D call. The germline V and J ends were trimmed by 3 bases and 7 bases, with 14 bases remaining between them. The CDR3 extends over 15 amino acids. Germline V gene sequence: CDR1 SGDLS, CDR2 YYNGEE. The CDR3 region is CASSAADWINSPLHF. CDR3 bases: TGTGCCAGCAGCGCCGCCGACTGGATCAATTCACCCCTCCACTTT.

This clone was counted a single time. The chain links TRBV21-1 to TRBJ2-2; no DNA check was done on the table's D call, TRBD2. TRBV21-1 is labeled a pseudogene. The length of the CDR3 is 17 residues. CDR3 residues: CASSKGVSGRDTGELFF. The CDR3 DNA reads TGTGCCAGCAGCAAAGGAGTTAGCGGGAGGGACACCGGGGAGCTGTTTTTT.